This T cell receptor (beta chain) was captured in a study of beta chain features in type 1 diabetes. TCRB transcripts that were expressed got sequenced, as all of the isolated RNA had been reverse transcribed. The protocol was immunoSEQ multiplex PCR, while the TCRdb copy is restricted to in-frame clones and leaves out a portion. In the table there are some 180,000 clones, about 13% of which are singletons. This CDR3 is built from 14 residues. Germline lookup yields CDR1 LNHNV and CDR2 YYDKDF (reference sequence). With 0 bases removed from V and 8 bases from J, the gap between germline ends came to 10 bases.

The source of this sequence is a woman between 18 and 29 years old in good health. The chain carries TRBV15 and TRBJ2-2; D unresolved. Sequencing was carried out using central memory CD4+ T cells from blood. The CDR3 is CATSRDFSTGELFF. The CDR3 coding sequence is TGTGCCACCAGCAGAGATTTTTCAACTGGGGAGCTGTTTTTT. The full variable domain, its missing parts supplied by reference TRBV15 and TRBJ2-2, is DAMVIQNPRYQVTQFGKPVTLSCSQTLNHNVMYWYQQKSSQAPKLLFHYYDKDFNNEADTPDNFQSRRPNTSFCFLDIRSPGLGDTAMYLCATSRDFSTGELFFGEGSRLTVL.